Listed below are T cell receptor beta chains from one sample, sequenced in a study of radiation and T cells in renal cell carcinoma. The table came from immunoSEQ multiplex PCR; TCRdb's copy has only in-frame clones and leaves some out. Of more than 150,000 clones listed, over 80% were seen once; the top ten hold over 10%. The specimen was blood, collected from a patient whose treatment included radiotherapy and nephrectomy. These receptors came from a woman aged 45 to 65 with renal cell carcinoma. Each CDR3 is given with its conserved first and last residue. The D gene is left open where the match is weak. The size of a clone is reported for some rows only, either as once, few or many, or as a class for expanded clones.

-	-	TRBV6-6	TRBJ1-1	TGTGCCAGCAGTTACTCGGAGAACACTGAAGCTTTCTTT	CASSYSENTEAFF
TRBD1	-	TRBV28	TRBJ1-2	TGTGCCAGCAAACAAGGGGGCGAGATGGGCTACACCTTC	CASKQGGEMGYTF
-	-	TRBV6-5	TRBJ1-5	TGTGCCAGCAGTTACGGGCAAAGCAATCAGCCCCAGCATTTT	CASSYGQSNQPQHF
-	-	TRBV5-1	TRBJ2-7	TGCGCCAGCAGCTTGGGTCCGGATAACTACGAGCAGTACTTC	CASSLGPDNYEQYF
TRBD2	-	TRBV6-6	TRBJ2-1	TGTGCCAGCAGCTTAGCGGGGGGGCCCTACAATGAGCAGTTCTTC	CASSLAGGPYNEQFF
-	-	TRBV6-1	TRBJ2-7	TGTGCCAGCAGTGAAAGGTTGGGGGAGCAGTACTTC	CASSERLGEQYF
-	-	TRBV5-1	TRBJ2-7	TGCGCCAGCAGCCTGTCAGGGTTCGAGCAGTACTTC	CASSLSGFEQYF
TRBD1	-	TRBV27	TRBJ1-1	TGTGCCAGCAGTTTCCTAGGGGGCGACGTGAACACTGAAGCTTTCTTT	CASSFLGGDVNTEAFF
TRBD2	-	TRBV7-8	TRBJ2-2	TGTGCCAGCAGCACTAGACTAGCGGGGGCCGTTGGGGAGCTGTTTTTT	CASSTRLAGAVGELFF
-	-	TRBV5-6	TRBJ1-2	TGTGCCAGCAGCTTGTTGTCGATTGGCTACACCTTC	CASSLLSIGYTF
-	few	TRBV11-2	TRBJ1-4	TGTGCCAGCAGCTTAGGCTTAAATGAAAAACTGTTTTTT	CASSLGLNEKLFF
TRBD2	once	TRBV6-5	TRBJ2-5	TGTGCCAGCAGTTACTCTACTAGCGGTCAAGAGACCCAGTACTTC	CASSYSTSGQETQYF
TRBD1	-	TRBV5-8	TRBJ2-7	TGTGCCAGCAGCCGCAGGGGGCTAGGGGAGCAGTACTTC	CASSRRGLGEQYF
-	-	TRBV5-8	TRBJ1-2	TGTGCCAGCAGCTTGGAAACAACTAACTATGGCTACACCTTC	CASSLETTNYGYTF
TRBD1	-	TRBV5-4	TRBJ1-1	TGTGCCAGCAGCTATCAGGGGGGTTCTGAAGCTTTCTTT	CASSYQGGSEAFF
TRBD1	-	TRBV6-6	TRBJ1-1	TGTGCCAGCAGCCTTGGGACAGCTAACACTGAAGCTTTCTTT	CASSLGTANTEAFF
-	-	TRBV14	TRBJ1-3	TGTGCCAGCAGCCCTTACTCGCCGAGCTCTGGAAACACCATATATTTT	CASSPYSPSSGNTIYF